This T cell receptor beta chain was observed in a study of beta chain features in type 1 diabetes. Each sorted population was over 98% pure. All of the isolated RNA was reverse transcribed, so expressed TCRB transcripts were sequenced. The read count averaged roughly 3.5 million across naive, central memory and regulatory T cell samples. Clones were sequenced by immunoSEQ multiplex PCR, and TCRdb holds only the in-frame ones, with some missing. The sample consists of about 150,000 clones, 40% to 60% of them appearing once. Whole-study results and caveats: Patients' naive, central memory and Treg TCRB repertoires seemed closer to one another than those of healthy donors. Since sequencing was performed on cDNA, cells with high TCR expression could be over-represented.

This clone was observed a handful of times. The target antigen is unknown. Germline loops: CDR1 ENHRY, CDR2 SYGVKD. This CDR3 has 11 residues. V shed 10 bases and J 4 bases; nucleotides not matched to a gene: 2. The receptor comes from a man younger than 30 in good health. The V and J genes are TRBV10-3 and TRBJ1-1, with TRBD1 matching over 8 bases. Input material: Tregs from blood. The DNA for the CDR3 is TGTGCCACAACAGGGGGCACTGAAGCTTTCTTT. This codes for CATTGGTEAFF.